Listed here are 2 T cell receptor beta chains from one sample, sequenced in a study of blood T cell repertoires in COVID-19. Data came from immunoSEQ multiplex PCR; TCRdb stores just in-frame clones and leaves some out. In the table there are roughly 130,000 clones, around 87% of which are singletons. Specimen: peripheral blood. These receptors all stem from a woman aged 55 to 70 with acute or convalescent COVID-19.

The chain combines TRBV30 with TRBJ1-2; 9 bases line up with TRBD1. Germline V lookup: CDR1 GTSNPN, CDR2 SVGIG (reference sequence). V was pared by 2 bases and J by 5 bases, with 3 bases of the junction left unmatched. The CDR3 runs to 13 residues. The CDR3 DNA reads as TGTGCCTGGAGTAAGGACAGGGGATATGGCTACACCTTC. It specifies CAWSKDRGYGYTF. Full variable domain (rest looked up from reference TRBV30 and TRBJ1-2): SQTIHQWPATLVQPVGSPLSLECTVEGTSNPNLYWYRQAAGRGLQLLFYSVGIGQISSEVPQNLSASRPQDRQFILSSKKLLLSDSGFYLCAWSKDRGYGYTFGSGTRLTVV.

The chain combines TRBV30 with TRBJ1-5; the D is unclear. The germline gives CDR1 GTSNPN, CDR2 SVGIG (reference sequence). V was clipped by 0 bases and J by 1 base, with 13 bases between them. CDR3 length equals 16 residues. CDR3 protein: CAWSVGFGLSNQPQHF. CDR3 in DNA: TGTGCCTGGAGTGTAGGGTTCGGACTCAGCAATCAGCCCCAGCATTTT.